Each of the 18 T cell receptor beta chains below was sequenced from the same sample in a study of blood T cell repertoires in COVID-19. The data were produced by immunoSEQ multiplex PCR, yet TCRdb's version contains in-frame clones alone and is incomplete. The sample consists of about 150,000 clones, roughly 85% of them appearing once. Sequencing input: peripheral blood. Receptors originate from a woman of 80 years or more with active or convalescent COVID-19.

V and J are TRBV5-6 and TRBJ1-2; D is ambiguous. Trimming stripped 4 bases from V and 6 bases from J, with 19 bases between. The germline CDR1 and CDR2 sequences are SGHDT and YYEEEE. The CDR3 length is 15 residues. The CDR3 DNA sequence: TGTGCCAGCAGCCTGGCCCCATCCGAGGGTAATGGCTACACCTTC. Encoded protein: CASSLAPSEGNGYTF.

CDR3 sequence reads: CASSRQGSGGYTF. Here the CDR3 DNA reads TGTGCCAGCAGCCGACAGGGTTCCGGTGGCTACACCTTC. V and J are TRBV5-4 and TRBJ1-2; 7 bases agree with TRBD1. This CDR3 comprises 13 residues. The V gene's germline CDR1 is SGHNT and CDR2 YYREEE (reference sequence). V dropped 4 bases and J dropped 7; count of bases not matched to a gene: 7.

The V call is TRBV10-3, the J call TRBJ2-1, with TRBD2 matching over 10 bases. Germline assignment: CDR1 ENHRY and CDR2 SYGVKD. V shed 2 bases and J 0 bases; nucleotides not matched to a gene: 10. CDR3 size: 19 residues. CDR3 region: CAISERTSGGTSSYNEQFF. The CDR3 nucleotides read TGTGCCATCAGTGAGCGGACTAGCGGAGGGACAAGCTCCTACAATGAGCAGTTCTTC.

This clone was seen only a few times. The genes are TRBV7-8 and TRBJ2-4; tentative D call: TRBD2 (5 bases). There are 17 residues in the CDR3. Germline CDR1 reads SGHVS; CDR2 reads FQNEAQ. The V end was cut by 5 bases, the J end by 2 bases, with 19 bases between. In nucleotides, the CDR3 is TGTGCCAGCAGCCAAGGCAATTTACTAGTTACCAAAAACATTCAGTACTTC. The encoded protein is CASSQGNLLVTKNIQYF. Supplemented by reference TRBV7-8 and TRBJ2-4, the full variable domain reads GAGVSQSPRYKVAKRGQDVALRCDPISGHVSLFWYQQALGQGPEFLTYFQNEAQLDKSGLPSDRFFAERPEGSVSTLKIQRTQQEDSAVYLCASSQGNLLVTKNIQYFGAGTRLSVL.

This sequence joins TRBV19 and TRBJ2-5, with 7 bases that match TRBD1. This CDR3 is built from 15 residues. V was pared by 5 bases and J by 4 bases, with 10 bases of the junction left unmatched. Germline CDR1 is LNHDA and CDR2 is SQIVND (reference sequence). The CDR3, as DNA: TGTGCCAGTAGTCTATTACAGGGGCCCCCAGAGACCCAGTACTTC. Amino acids: CASSLLQGPPETQYF.

V usage is TRBV28 and J usage is TRBJ1-5, with 7 bases that match TRBD1. Germline CDR1 is MDHEN and CDR2 is SYDVKM. The ends lost 4 bases at V and 2 bases at J; junction bases unmatched: 8. This CDR3 comprises 16 residues. The CDR3 DNA is TGTGCCAGCAGTTCGGGACAGCGCGGGGGCAATCAGCCCCAGCATTTT. It translates to CASSSGQRGGNQPQHF.

The CDR3 region is CASSYRDLTEAFF. DNA for the CDR3: TGTGCCAGCAGTTACCGGGACTTAACTGAAGCTTTCTTT. The V gene is TRBV6-6, the J gene TRBJ1-1, with D perhaps matching TRBD1 (5 bases). Germline loops: CDR1 MNHNY, CDR2 SVGAGI (reference sequence). The CDR3 extends over 13 amino acids. Trimming removed 2 bases from V and 5 bases from J, with 9 bases in between.

The chain uses TRBV5-1 and TRBJ2-3; 10 bases align to TRBD2. The CDR3 is made up of 15 amino acids. V shed 4 bases, J shed 6 bases, and the junction held 8 bases outside the gene matches. Germline CDR1 SGHRS, CDR2 YFSETQ. DNA of the CDR3: TGCGCCAGCAGCCGGACTAGCGGTTCAATGGATACGCAGTATTTT. This gives the protein CASSRTSGSMDTQYF.

The genes are TRBV6-5 and TRBJ1-4; D is ambiguous. Germline V gene lookup returns CDR1 MNHEY and CDR2 SVGAGI. There are 13 residues in the CDR3. V lost 5 bases and J 8 bases, leaving 12 bases between the germline ends. For the CDR3, the DNA is TGTGCCAGCAGTCCCCGGCCGGGAGAAAAACTGTTTTTT. Translation gives CASSPRPGEKLFF.

The chain couples TRBV30 to TRBJ1-1, with a tentative D call TRBD1 (5 bases). This CDR3 region has 13 residues. V was cut by 0 bases and J by 4 bases, with 9 bases left in between. Germline CDR1 is GTSNPN and CDR2 is SVGIG (reference sequence). As DNA, the CDR3 is TGTGCCTGGAGTGTAGAAGGGGTCACTGAAGCTTTCTTT. Encoded protein: CAWSVEGVTEAFF. The whole variable domain, remainder taken from reference TRBV30 and TRBJ1-1, is SQTIHQWPATLVQPVGSPLSLECTVEGTSNPNLYWYRQAAGRGLQLLFYSVGIGQISSEVPQNLSASRPQDRQFILSSKKLLLSDSGFYLCAWSVEGVTEAFFGQGTRLTVV.

This chain joins TRBV6-2 or TRBV6-3 and TRBJ1-4; TRBD1 is a possible D gene (6 bases). Germline CDR1 reads MNHEY; CDR2 reads SVGEGT. The germline V and J ends were trimmed by 6 bases and 7 bases, with 15 bases remaining between them. This CDR3 is built from 14 residues. The CDR3 sequence: CASRYTGGFEKLFF. In DNA, the CDR3 is TGTGCCAGCAGGTACACGGGGGGCTTTGAAAAACTGTTTTTT.

This clone was seen only a few times. V gene TRBV11-2 combines with J gene TRBJ2-2, with 9 bases that match TRBD1. The CDR3 spans 15 residues. The V gene's germline CDR1 is SGHAT and CDR2 FQNNGV. Losses at the gene ends were 6 bases for V and 4 bases for J; bases not matched to a gene: 6. The CDR3 region has the DNA TGTGCCAGCAGTTTAACAGGGGGCTTCACCGGGGAGCTGTTTTTT. It yields the protein CASSLTGGFTGELFF. The whole variable domain, remainder taken from reference TRBV11-2 and TRBJ2-2, is EAGVAQSPRYKIIEKRQSVAFWCNPISGHATLYWYQQILGQGPKLLIQFQNNGVVDDSQLPKDRFSAERLKGVDSTLKIQPAKLEDSAVYLCASSLTGGFTGELFFGEGSRLTVL.

This clone was seen a few times. The rearrangement joins TRBV2 to TRBJ2-7, with D perhaps matching TRBD2 (5 bases). This CDR3 is 12 amino acids long. CDR1 is SNHLY and CDR2 is FYNNEI in the germline V gene. V was pared by 7 bases and J by 7 bases, with 14 bases between. The DNA of the CDR3 is TGTGCCAGCACGACGGGCCCGGGGGAGCAGTACTTC. Protein sequence: CASTTGPGEQYF. Using reference TRBV2 and TRBJ2-7 for the parts outside the CDR3, the full variable domain is EPEVTQTPSHQVTQMGQEVILRCVPISNHLYFYWYRQILGQKVEFLVSFYNNEISEKSEIFDDQFSVERPDGSNFTLKIRSTKLEDSAMYFCASTTGPGEQYFGPGTRLTVT.

The chain recombines TRBV7-3 with TRBJ1-2; D is ambiguous. Germline CDR1 reads SGHTA; CDR2 reads FQGTGA. V lost 5 bases, J lost 9 bases, and 13 bases lay in between. The CDR3 consists of 12 residues. The DNA for the CDR3 is TGTGCCAGCAGCCCAGACTTTGTTAGCTACACCTTC. It yields the protein CASSPDFVSYTF.

The rearrangement joins TRBV7-3 to TRBJ2-1; D might be TRBD2 (6 bases). CDR3 length: 16 amino acids. V was trimmed by 4 bases and J by 2 bases, leaving 15 bases between them. CDR1 SGHTA and CDR2 FQGTGA come from the germline V gene. CDR3 sequence reads: CASSSRTTLTYNEQFF. The CDR3 region has the DNA TGTGCCAGCAGCTCACGGACTACCCTTACCTACAATGAGCAGTTCTTC.

The J gene is TRBJ1-4, the V gene TRBV5-6; D unresolved. Looked up from germline, CDR1 is SGHDT and CDR2 is YYEEEE. The CDR3 loop spans 13 amino acids. The ends were cut back, 5 bases at V and 8 bases at J, with 13 bases in the middle. The CDR3 here is CASSVGRREKLFF. The CDR3 region has the DNA TGTGCCAGCAGTGTCGGAAGGAGGGAAAAACTGTTTTTT.

The gene calls are TRBV12-3 or TRBV12-4 and TRBJ1-5, with TRBD1 matching over 7 bases. V was pared by 6 bases and J by 9 bases, with 8 bases of the junction left unmatched. CDR3 length: 13 residues. The CDR3 sequence: CASRVTGQGPQHF. The CDR3 nucleotides read TGTGCCAGCAGAGTGACAGGGCAGGGGCCCCAGCATTTT.

V usage is TRBV6-6 and J usage is TRBJ2-5; 7 bases align to TRBD2. This CDR3 comprises 13 residues. Germline V gene lookup returns CDR1 MNHNY and CDR2 SVGAGI (reference sequence). Trimming cost V 6 bases and J 2 bases; bases outside gene matches: 3. The CDR3 coding sequence is TGTGCCAGCAGGCCGGGAGGTCAAGAGACCCAGTACTTC. Residues: CASRPGGQETQYF.